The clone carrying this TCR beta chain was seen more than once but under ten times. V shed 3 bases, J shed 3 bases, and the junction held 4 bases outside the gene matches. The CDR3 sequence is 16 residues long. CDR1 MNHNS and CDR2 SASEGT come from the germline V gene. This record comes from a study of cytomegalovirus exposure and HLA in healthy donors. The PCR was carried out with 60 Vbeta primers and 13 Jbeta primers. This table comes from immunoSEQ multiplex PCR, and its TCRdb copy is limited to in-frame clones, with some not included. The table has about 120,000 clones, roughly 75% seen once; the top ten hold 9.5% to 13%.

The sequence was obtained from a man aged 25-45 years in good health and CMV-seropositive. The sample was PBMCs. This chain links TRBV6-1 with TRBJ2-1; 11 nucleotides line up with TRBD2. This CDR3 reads CASSDFSGGVYNEQFF. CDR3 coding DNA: TGTGCCAGCAGTGACTTTAGCGGGGGGGTCTACAATGAGCAGTTCTTC.